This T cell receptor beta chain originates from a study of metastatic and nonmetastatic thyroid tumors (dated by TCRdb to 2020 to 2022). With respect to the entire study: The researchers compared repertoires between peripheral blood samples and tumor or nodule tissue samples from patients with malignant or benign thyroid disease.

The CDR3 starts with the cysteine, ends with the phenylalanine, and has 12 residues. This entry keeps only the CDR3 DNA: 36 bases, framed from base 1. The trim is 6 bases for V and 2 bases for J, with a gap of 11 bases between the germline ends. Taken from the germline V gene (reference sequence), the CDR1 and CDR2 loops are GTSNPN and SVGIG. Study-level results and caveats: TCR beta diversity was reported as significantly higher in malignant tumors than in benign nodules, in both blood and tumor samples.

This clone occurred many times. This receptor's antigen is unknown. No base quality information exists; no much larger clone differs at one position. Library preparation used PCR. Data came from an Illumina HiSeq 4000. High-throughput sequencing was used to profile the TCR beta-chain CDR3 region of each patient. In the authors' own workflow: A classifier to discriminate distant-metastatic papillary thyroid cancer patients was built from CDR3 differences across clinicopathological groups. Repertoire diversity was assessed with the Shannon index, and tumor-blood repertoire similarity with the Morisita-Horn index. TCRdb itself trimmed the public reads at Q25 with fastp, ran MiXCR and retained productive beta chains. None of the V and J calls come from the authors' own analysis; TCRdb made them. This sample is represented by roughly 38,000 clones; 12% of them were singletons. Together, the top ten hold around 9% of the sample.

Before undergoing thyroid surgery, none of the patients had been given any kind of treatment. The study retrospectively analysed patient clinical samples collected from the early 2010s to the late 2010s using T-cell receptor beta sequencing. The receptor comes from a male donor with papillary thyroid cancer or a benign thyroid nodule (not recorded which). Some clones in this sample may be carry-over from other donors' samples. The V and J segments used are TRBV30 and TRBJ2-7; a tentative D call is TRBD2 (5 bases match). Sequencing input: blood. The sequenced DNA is TGTGCCTGTGCTTCACTAGCCTACGAGCAGTACTTC. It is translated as CACASLAYEQYF.